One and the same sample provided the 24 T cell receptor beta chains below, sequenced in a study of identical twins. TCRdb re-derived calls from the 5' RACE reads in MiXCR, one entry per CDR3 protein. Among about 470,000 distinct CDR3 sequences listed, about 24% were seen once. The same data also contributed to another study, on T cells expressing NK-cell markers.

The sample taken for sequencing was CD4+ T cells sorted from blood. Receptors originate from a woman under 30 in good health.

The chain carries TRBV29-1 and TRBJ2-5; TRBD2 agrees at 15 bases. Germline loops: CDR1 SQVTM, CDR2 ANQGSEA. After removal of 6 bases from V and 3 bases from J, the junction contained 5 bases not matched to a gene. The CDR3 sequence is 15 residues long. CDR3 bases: TGCAGCGTGGCGCGGACTAGCGGGAGGGAAGAGACCCAGTACTTC. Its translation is CSVARTSGREETQYF.

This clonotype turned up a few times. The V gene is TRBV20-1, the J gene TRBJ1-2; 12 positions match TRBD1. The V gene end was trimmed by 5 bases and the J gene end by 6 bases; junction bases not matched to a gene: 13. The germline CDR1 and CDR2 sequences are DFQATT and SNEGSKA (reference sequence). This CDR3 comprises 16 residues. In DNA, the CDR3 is TGCAGTGCTTACCGGGACAGGGGGCGAACGGCTGATGGCTACACCTTC. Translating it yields CSAYRDRGRTADGYTF.

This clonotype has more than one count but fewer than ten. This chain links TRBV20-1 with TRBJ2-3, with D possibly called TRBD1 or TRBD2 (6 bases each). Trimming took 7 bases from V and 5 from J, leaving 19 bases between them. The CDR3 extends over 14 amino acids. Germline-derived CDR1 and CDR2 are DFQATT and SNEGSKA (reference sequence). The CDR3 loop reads CSVRTQGRGDTQYF. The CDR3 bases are TGCAGTGTTAGGACCCAGGGGCGGGGAGATACGCAGTATTTT.

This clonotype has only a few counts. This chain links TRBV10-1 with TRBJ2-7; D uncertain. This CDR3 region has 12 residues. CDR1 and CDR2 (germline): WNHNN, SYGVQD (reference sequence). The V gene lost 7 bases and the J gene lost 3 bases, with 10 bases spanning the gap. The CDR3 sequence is CASTEDFYEQYF. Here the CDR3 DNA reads TGCGCCAGCACCGAAGACTTCTACGAGCAGTACTTC.

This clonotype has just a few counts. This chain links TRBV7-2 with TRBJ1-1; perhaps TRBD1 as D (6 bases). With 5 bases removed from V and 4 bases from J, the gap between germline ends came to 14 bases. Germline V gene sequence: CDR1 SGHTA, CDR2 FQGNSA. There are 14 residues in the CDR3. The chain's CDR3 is CASSLSYRVTEAFF. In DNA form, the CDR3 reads TGTGCCAGCAGCCTATCCTACAGGGTCACTGAAGCTTTCTTT.

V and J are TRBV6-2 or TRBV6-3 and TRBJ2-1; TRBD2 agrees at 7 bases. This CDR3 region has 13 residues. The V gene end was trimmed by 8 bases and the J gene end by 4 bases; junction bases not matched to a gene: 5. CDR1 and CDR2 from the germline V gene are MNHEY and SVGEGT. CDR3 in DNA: TGTGCCAGCCATCCTAGCGGATACAATGAGCAGTTCTTC. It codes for CASHPSGYNEQFF.

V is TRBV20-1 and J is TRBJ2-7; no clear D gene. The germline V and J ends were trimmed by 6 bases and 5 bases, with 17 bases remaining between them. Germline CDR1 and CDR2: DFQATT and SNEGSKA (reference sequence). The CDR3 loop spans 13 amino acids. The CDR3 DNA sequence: TGCAGTGCCGGGCATTCGGCTCCGAACGAGCAGTACTTC. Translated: CSAGHSAPNEQYF.

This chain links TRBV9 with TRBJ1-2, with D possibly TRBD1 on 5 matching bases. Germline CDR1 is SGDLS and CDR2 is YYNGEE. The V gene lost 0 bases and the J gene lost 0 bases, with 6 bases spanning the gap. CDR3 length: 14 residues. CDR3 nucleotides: TGTGCCAGCAGCGTAGTGACAGCTAACTATGGCTACACCTTC. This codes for CASSVVTANYGYTF.

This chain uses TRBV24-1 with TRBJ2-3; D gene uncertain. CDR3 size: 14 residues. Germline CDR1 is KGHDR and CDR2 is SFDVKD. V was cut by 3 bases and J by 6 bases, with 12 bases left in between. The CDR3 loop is CATSDPSGSDTQYF. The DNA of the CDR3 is TGTGCCACCAGTGATCCATCCGGGTCCGATACGCAGTATTTT.

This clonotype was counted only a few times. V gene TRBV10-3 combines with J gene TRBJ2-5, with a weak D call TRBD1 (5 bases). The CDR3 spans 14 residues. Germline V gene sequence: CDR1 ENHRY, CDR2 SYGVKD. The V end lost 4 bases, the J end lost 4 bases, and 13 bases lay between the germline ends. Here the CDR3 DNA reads TGTGCCATCAGTGTTGGGCCAGGGCGAGAGACCCAGTACTTC. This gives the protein CAISVGPGRETQYF.

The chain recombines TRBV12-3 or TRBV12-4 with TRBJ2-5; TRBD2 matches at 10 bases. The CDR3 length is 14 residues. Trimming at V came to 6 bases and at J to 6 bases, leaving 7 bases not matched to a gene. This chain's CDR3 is CASRSSGGAKTQYF. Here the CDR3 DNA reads TGTGCCAGCAGGTCCAGCGGGGGGGCGAAGACCCAGTACTTC.

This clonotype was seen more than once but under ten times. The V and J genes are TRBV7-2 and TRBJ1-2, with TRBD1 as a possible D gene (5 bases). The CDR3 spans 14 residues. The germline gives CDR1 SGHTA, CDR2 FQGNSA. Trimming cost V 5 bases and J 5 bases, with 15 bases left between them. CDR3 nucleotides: TGTGCCAGCAGCACTGGGATTCGGGGGTATGGCTACACCTTC. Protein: CASSTGIRGYGYTF.

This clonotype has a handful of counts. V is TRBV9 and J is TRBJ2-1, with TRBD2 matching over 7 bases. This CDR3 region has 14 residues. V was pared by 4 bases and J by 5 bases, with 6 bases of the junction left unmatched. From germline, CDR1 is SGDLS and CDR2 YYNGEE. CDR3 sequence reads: CASSLSGADNEQFF. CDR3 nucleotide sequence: TGTGCCAGCAGCCTCAGCGGGGCGGACAATGAGCAGTTCTTC.

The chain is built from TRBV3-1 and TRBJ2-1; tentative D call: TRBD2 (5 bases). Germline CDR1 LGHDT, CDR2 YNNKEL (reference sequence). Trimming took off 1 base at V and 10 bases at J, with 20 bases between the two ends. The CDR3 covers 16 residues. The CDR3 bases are TGTGCCAGCAGCCAAGGTTATGACTATCCTCCCCGGGAGCAGTTCTTC. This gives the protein CASSQGYDYPPREQFF.

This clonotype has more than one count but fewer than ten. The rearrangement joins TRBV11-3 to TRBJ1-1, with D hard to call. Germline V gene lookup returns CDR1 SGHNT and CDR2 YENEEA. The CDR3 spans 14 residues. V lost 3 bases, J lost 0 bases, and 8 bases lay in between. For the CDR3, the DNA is TGTGCCAGCAGCTTTCGGGCCGTGAACACTGAAGCTTTCTTT. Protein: CASSFRAVNTEAFF.

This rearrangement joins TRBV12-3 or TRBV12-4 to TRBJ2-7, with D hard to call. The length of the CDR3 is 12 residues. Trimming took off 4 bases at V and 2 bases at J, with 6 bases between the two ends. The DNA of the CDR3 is TGTGCCAGCAGTTCCGACACCTACGAGCAGTACTTC. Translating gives CASSSDTYEQYF.

CDR3 sequence (DNA): TGTGCCAGCAGTCCAAACCCGACAGACGCCGAGAAGCGTGGCTACACCTTC. This gives the protein CASSPNPTDAEKRGYTF. This chain connects TRBV7-9 to TRBJ1-2, with D perhaps TRBD1 (5 bases). The CDR3 has 17 amino acids. Per germline, CDR1 SEHNR and CDR2 FQNEAQ (reference sequence). The V end lost 6 bases, the J end lost 7 bases, and 27 bases lay between the germline ends.

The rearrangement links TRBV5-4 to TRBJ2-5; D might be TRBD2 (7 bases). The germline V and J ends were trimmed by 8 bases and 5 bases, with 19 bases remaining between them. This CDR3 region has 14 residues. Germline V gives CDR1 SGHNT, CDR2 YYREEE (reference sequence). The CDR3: CARGLGGGEETQYF. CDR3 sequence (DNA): TGTGCCAGGGGCCTGGGAGGGGGGGAGGAGACCCAGTACTTC.

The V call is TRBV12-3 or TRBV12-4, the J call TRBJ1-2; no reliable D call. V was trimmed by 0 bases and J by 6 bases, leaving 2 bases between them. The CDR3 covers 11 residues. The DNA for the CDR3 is TGTGCCAGCAGTTTAGCGAATGGCTACACCTTC. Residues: CASSLANGYTF.

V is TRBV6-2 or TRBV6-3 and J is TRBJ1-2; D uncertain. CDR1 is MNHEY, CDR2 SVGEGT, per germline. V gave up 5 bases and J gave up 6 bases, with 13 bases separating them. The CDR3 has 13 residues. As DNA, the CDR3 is TGTGCCAGCAGTCCACGATCGATAGATGGCTACACCTTC. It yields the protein CASSPRSIDGYTF.

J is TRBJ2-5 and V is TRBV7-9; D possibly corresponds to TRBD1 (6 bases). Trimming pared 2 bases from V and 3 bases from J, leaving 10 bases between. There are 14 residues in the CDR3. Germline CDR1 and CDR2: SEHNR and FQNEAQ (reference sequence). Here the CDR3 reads CASSLFQGKETQYF. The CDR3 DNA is TGTGCCAGCAGCTTATTCCAGGGGAAAGAGACCCAGTACTTC.

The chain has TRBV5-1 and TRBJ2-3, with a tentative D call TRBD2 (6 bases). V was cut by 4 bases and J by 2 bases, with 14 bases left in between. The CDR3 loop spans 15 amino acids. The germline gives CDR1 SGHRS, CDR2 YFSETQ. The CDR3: CASSRRDSDTDTQYF. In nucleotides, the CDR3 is TGCGCCAGCAGCCGCCGGGACTCAGACACAGATACGCAGTATTTT.

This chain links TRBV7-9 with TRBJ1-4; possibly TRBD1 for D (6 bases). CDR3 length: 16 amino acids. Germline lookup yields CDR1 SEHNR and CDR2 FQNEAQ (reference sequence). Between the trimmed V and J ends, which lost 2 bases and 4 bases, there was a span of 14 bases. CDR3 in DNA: TGTGCCAGCAGCTTATGGGGACAAGCTAGTAATGAAAAACTGTTTTTT. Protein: CASSLWGQASNEKLFF.

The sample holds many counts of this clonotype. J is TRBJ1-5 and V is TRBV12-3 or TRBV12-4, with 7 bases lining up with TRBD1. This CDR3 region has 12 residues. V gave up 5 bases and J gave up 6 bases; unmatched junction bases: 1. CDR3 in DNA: TGTGCCAGCAGTGGGACAGTTCAGCCCCAGCATTTT. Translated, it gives CASSGTVQPQHF.